This is a list of T cell receptor beta chains from one sample in a study of neurological immune-mediated disorders. A single record per CDR3 protein comes from TCRdb applying MiXCR to the 5' RACE reads. The sample lists about 50,000 distinct CDR3 sequences, around a tenth occurring once. The sequenced material came from PBMCs. The source of these receptors is a man aged 65 to 85 with HTLV-1-associated myelopathy (HAM/TSP). Both conserved end residues are part of each CDR3. D genes are given only for firm matches. Clone size, where shown, is once, few, many, or a class for clones that have expanded.

v_call	clone_size	d_call	j_call	cdr3_aa	cdr3_nt
TRBV5-1	many	NA	TRBJ2-5	CASSLNVGPETQYF	TGCGCCAGCAGCTTGAATGTGGGTCCAGAGACCCAGTACTTC
TRBV28	many	NA	TRBJ2-1	CATKDVTGVKWEQFF	TGTGCCACAAAGGACGTTACGGGGGTAAAATGGGAGCAGTTCTTC
TRBV28	many	NA	TRBJ1-1	CASKGGGRTEAFF	TGTGCCAGTAAAGGGGGAGGGCGCACTGAAGCTTTCTTT
TRBV5-5	many	NA	TRBJ1-1	CASSLQGWAEAFF	TGTGCCAGCAGCTTGCAGGGGTGGGCTGAAGCTTTCTTT
TRBV7-2	many	TRBD2	TRBJ2-2	CASSLVGRGARTGELFF	TGTGCCAGCAGCTTAGTGGGGCGGGGGGCGCGCACCGGGGAGCTGTTTTTT
TRBV7-6	many	NA	TRBJ2-7	CASSQYRPPYEQYF	TGTGCCAGCAGCCAATACCGACCCCCGTACGAGCAGTACTTC
TRBV7-2	many	NA	TRBJ2-1	CASSLQEGLREQFF	TGTGCCAGCAGCCTCCAGGAGGGCCTACGTGAGCAGTTCTTC
TRBV28	NA	TRBD1	TRBJ2-5	CASSTPGTGKRETQYF	TGTGCCAGCAGTACACCCGGGACAGGGAAGAGGGAGACCCAGTACTTC
TRBV28	many	NA	TRBJ1-3	CASSYRPVGSGNTIYF	TGTGCCAGCAGTTATCGGCCAGTCGGCTCTGGAAACACCATATATTTT
TRBV29-1	many	TRBD1	TRBJ2-2	CSGRQGNTGELFF	TGCAGCGGCCGACAGGGGAACACCGGGGAGCTGTTTTTT
TRBV7-2	many	NA	TRBJ2-3	CASTFSQGRTDTQYF	TGTGCCAGCACCTTCTCCCAGGGCCGCACAGATACGCAGTATTTT
TRBV20-1	NA	NA	TRBJ2-7	CSARAPTPQTNEQYF	TGCAGTGCTAGGGCCCCGACTCCACAGACTAACGAGCAGTACTTC
TRBV10-3	many	TRBD1	TRBJ2-7	CAISGQGGDSYEQYF	TGTGCCATCAGCGGACAGGGGGGGGACTCCTACGAGCAGTACTTC
TRBV7-9	many	TRBD1	TRBJ2-6	CASSFRGQVISGANVLTF	TGTGCCAGCAGCTTTCGAGGACAGGTTATTTCTGGGGCCAACGTCCTGACTTTC